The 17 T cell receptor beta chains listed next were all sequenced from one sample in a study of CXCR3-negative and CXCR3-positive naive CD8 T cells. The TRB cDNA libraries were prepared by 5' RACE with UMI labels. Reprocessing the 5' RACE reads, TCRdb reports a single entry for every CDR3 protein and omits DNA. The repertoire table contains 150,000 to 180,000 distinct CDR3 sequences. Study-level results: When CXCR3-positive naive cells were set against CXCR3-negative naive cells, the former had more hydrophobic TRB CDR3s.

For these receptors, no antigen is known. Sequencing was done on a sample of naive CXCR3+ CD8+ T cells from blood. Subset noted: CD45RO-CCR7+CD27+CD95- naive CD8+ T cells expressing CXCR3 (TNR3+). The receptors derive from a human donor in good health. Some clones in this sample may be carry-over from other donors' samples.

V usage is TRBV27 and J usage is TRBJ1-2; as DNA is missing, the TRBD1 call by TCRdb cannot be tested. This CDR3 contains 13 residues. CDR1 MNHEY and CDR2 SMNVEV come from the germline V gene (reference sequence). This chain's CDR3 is CASSFSTGHGYTF.

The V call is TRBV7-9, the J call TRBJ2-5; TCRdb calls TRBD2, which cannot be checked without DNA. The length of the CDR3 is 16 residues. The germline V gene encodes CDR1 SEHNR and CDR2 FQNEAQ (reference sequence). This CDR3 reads CASSLSRAGVQETQYF.

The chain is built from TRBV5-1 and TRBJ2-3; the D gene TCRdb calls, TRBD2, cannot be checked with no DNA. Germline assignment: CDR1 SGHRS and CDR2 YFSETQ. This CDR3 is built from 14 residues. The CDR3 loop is CASSSGGKADTQYF.

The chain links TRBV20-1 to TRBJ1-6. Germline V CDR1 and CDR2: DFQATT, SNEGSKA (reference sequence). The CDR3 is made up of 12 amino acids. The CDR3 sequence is CSAEEYNSPLHF.

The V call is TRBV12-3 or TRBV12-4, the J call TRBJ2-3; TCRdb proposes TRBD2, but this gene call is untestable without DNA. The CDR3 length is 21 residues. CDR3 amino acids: CASSPATSGRSGTGLTDTQYF.

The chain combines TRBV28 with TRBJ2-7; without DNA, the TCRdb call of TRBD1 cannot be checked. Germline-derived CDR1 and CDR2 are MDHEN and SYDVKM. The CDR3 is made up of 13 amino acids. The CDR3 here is CASSLPGIYEQYF.

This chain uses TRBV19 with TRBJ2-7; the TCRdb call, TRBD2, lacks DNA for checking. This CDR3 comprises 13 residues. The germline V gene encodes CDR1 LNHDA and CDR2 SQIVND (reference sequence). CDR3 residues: CASSPLLGYEHYF.

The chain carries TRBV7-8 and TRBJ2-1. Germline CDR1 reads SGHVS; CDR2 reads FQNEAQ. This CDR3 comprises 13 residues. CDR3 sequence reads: CASSLAAYNEQFF.

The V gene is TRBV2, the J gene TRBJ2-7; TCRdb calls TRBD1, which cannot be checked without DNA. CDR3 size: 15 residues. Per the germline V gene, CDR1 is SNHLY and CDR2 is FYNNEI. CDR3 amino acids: CASIRRTGSSDGQYF.

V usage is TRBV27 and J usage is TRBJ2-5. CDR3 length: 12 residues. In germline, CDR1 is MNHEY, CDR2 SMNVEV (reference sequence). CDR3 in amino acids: CASSLSGGTQYF.

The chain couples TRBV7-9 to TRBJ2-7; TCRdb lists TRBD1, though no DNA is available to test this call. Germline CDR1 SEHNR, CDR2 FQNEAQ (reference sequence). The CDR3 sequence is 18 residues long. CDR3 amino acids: CASSLARDRDRGYYEQYF. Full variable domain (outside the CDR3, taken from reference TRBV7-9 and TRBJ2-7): DTGVSQNPRHKITKRGQNVTFRCDPISEHNRLYWYRQTLGQGPEFLTYFQNEAQLEKSRLLSDRFSAERPKGSFSTLEIQRTEQGDSAMYLCASSLARDRDRGYYEQYFGPGTRLTVT.

CDR3 in amino acids: CATSRVVSPADLGEKLFF. The chain is built from TRBV15 and TRBJ1-4. Germline CDR1 LNHNV, CDR2 YYDKDF (reference sequence). This CDR3 has 18 residues.

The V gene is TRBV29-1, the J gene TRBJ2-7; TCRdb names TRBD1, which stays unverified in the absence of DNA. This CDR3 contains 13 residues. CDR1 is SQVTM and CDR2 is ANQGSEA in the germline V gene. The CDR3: CSVERTGSYEQYF.

The CDR3 loop is CASSSVHEQYF. This chain links TRBV28 with TRBJ2-7. There are 11 residues in the CDR3. The germline gives CDR1 MDHEN, CDR2 SYDVKM.

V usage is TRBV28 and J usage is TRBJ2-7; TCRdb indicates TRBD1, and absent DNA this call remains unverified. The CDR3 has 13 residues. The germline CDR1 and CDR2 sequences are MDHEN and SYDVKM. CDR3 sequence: CASSPRVPYEQYF.

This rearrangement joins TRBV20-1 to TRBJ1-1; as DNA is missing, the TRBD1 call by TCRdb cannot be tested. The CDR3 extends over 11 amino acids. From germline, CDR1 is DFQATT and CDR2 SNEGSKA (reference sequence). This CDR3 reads CRDTHRTEAFF.

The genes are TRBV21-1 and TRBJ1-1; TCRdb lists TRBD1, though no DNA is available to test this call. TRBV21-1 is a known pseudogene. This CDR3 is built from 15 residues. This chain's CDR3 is CASSKRDRGSTEAFF.